The 17 T cell receptor beta chains below all came from one sample that was sequenced in a study of blood T cells in healthy people across ages. A second PCR of 7 to 11 cycles used a sample-barcoded 5' primer and a J-beta primer mix. TCRdb called the 5' RACE reads again in MiXCR, with one record for every CDR3 protein. This table has roughly 800,000 distinct CDR3 sequences, 55% to 75% appearing once. Sequencing was performed on blood. These receptors originate from a man aged 25-45 years in good health.

The chain uses TRBV27 and TRBJ2-1, with a tentative D call TRBD1 (6 bases). Germline V gene data show CDR1 as MNHEY and CDR2 as SMNVEV (reference sequence). The CDR3 has 14 residues. Trimming left V 7 bases short and J 9 bases short, with 19 bases between. In DNA, the CDR3 is TGTGCCAGCAAATGGGACAATCTGAGGGGTGAGCAGTTCTTC. Protein product: CASKWDNLRGEQFF.

This sequence joins TRBV6-5 and TRBJ2-1; D gene unclear. This CDR3 is 12 amino acids long. Germline assignment: CDR1 MNHEY and CDR2 SVGAGI. Trimming pared 2 bases from V and 10 bases from J, leaving 9 bases between. The CDR3 sequence is CASSYMDGEQFF. CDR3 nucleotide sequence: TGTGCCAGCAGTTACATGGACGGCGAGCAGTTCTTC.

The chain joins TRBV29-1 to TRBJ2-4; D might be TRBD1 (5 bases). The germline V gene has CDR1 SQVTM and CDR2 ANQGSEA. V shed 3 bases and J shed 13 bases, with 19 bases lying between them. CDR3 size: 13 residues. CDR3 in DNA: TGCAGCGTTGAGGGTCCAGGGCCCTACAAGCAGTACTTC. Translating it yields CSVEGPGPYKQYF.

This clonotype has only a few counts. V gene TRBV7-9 combines with J gene TRBJ1-1, with 7 positions matching TRBD1. Germline trimming cut 5 bases from V and 6 bases from J; bases unmatched to any gene: 6. CDR3 length: 13 residues. Germline CDR1 SEHNR, CDR2 FQNEAQ (reference sequence). The CDR3 loop is CASSADRVAEAFF. The CDR3 nucleotides are TGTGCCAGCAGCGCCGACAGGGTAGCTGAAGCTTTCTTT.

CDR3: CSARDSQGAGEQYF. Written as DNA, the CDR3 is TGCAGTGCTAGAGATTCGCAGGGGGCGGGAGAGCAGTACTTC. This sequence joins TRBV20-1 and TRBJ2-7; 8 positions match TRBD1. Germline loops: CDR1 DFQATT, CDR2 SNEGSKA (reference sequence). CDR3 size: 14 residues. After removal of 0 bases from V and 7 bases from J, the junction contained 8 bases not matched to a gene.

This clonotype turned up a few times. The V gene is TRBV9, the J gene TRBJ2-1; maybe TRBD1 (5 bases). The CDR3 has 15 amino acids. Germline loops: CDR1 SGDLS, CDR2 YYNGEE. Deletions cut 0 bases from V and 7 bases from J, with 14 bases between. CDR3 protein: CASSVGWLKGNEQFF. CDR3 coding DNA: TGTGCCAGCAGCGTAGGTTGGCTAAAGGGGAATGAGCAGTTCTTC.

V is TRBV6-2 or TRBV6-3 and J is TRBJ1-6, with D possibly being TRBD1 (5 bases). Trimming cost V 2 bases and J 7 bases, with 12 bases left between them. The CDR3 totals 15 residues. Germline V gene sequence: CDR1 MNHEY, CDR2 SVGEGT. In nucleotides, the CDR3 is TGTGCCAGCAGTTACGGCGGGACGAGGAATTCACCCCTCCACTTT. Its protein is CASSYGGTRNSPLHF.

The V gene is TRBV4-2, the J gene TRBJ2-7, with D perhaps assigned TRBD1 or TRBD2 (6 bases each). The CDR3 runs to 16 residues. Trimming removed 0 bases from V and 4 bases from J, with 16 bases in between. CDR1 and CDR2 from the germline V gene are LGHNA and YNFKEQ. The CDR3 bases are TGTGCCAGCAGCCAAGATGGAGGGCAGGGGATATACGAGCAGTACTTC. Protein sequence: CASSQDGGQGIYEQYF.

This clonotype was seen at least ten times. The chain recombines TRBV28 with TRBJ1-5, with 12 bases that match TRBD1. The CDR3 runs 14 residues. V gave up 3 bases and J gave up 7 bases; unmatched junction bases: 1. Per the germline V gene, CDR1 is MDHEN and CDR2 is SYDVKM. In nucleotides, the CDR3 is TGTGCCAGCAGTTTTGGGACAGGGGGCCAGCCCCAGCATTTT. Its protein product is CASSFGTGGQPQHF.

The chain uses TRBV11-1 and TRBJ2-5, with TRBD1 matching over 8 bases. Germline V gene sequence: CDR1 SGHAT, CDR2 FQDESV (reference sequence). The CDR3 spans 15 residues. V trimming: 4 bases; J trimming: 3 bases; junction bases outside the gene matches: 7. The CDR3 here is CASSSRDRTEETQYF. The CDR3 DNA reads TGTGCCAGCAGCTCCCGGGACAGGACGGAAGAGACCCAGTACTTC.

To note about this clonotype: The junction shows a germline mismatch at one end, possibly a read error. The chain is built from TRBV11-1 and TRBJ2-1; 7 positions match TRBD2. Looked up from germline, CDR1 is SGHAT and CDR2 is FQDESV (reference sequence). The CDR3 consists of 13 residues. CDR3 in amino acids: CAGSLGASGEQFF. CDR3 DNA sequence: TGTGCCGGCAGCTTAGGGGCTAGCGGTGAGCAGTTCTTC.

Turning to this clonotype: The junction does not match germline at one end; this may be a read error. The V and J genes are TRBV10-3 and TRBJ2-2; no definite D call. This CDR3 region has 14 residues. CDR1 and CDR2 (germline): ENHRY, SYGVKD. For the CDR3, the DNA is TGTGCCATCAGTGACAGGCGGAACACCGGAGAGCTGTTTTTT. It translates to CAISDRRNTGELFF.

The V call is TRBV25-1, the J call TRBJ2-7; the match to TRBD1 covers 9 bases. Unmatched junction bases numbered 10, after V lost 0 bases and J lost 4 bases. Germline-derived CDR1 and CDR2 are MGHDK and SYGVNS. The CDR3 has 17 amino acids. This CDR3 is CASSEYSHGTGRYEQYF. The CDR3 DNA follows: TGTGCCAGCAGTGAATATTCACACGGGACAGGGAGATACGAGCAGTACTTC.

The genes are TRBV14 and TRBJ2-5, with a possible D match to TRBD2 (6 bases). The length of the CDR3 is 16 residues. With 0 bases removed from V and 4 bases from J, the gap between germline ends came to 15 bases. Germline loops: CDR1 SGHDN, CDR2 FVKESK. The CDR3 coding sequence is TGTGCCAGCAGCCAAGATCCGGCCGCGGGACGAGAGACCCAGTACTTC. It codes for CASSQDPAAGRETQYF.

This clonotype occurred a few times. This rearrangement joins TRBV20-1 to TRBJ2-3; TRBD2 agrees at 12 bases. The J segment lost 6 bases and the V segment lost 3 bases, leaving 7 bases of the junction unmatched. Germline CDR1 reads DFQATT; CDR2 reads SNEGSKA (reference sequence). This CDR3 contains 15 residues. Here the CDR3 reads CSARPTSGSGDTQYF. The CDR3 DNA follows: TGCAGTGCTAGGCCGACTAGCGGGAGCGGGGATACGCAGTATTTT.

The rearrangement joins TRBV20-1 to TRBJ2-5, with no clear D. In germline, CDR1 is DFQATT, CDR2 SNEGSKA (reference sequence). The length of the CDR3 is 14 residues. Trimming cost V 0 bases and J 1 base, with 9 bases left between them. CDR3 DNA: TGCAGTGCTAGAGAGGGTAACCTCCAAGAGACCCAGTACTTC. Translation gives CSAREGNLQETQYF.

This chain uses TRBV29-1 with TRBJ2-7, with 8 bases fitting TRBD2. Germline loops: CDR1 SQVTM, CDR2 ANQGSEA. The CDR3 has 15 amino acids. V lost 4 bases, J lost 4 bases, and 12 bases stayed unmatched. CDR3 in amino acids: CSVGPPTSVLYEQYF. The DNA of the CDR3 is TGCAGCGTTGGACCCCCGACTAGCGTCCTGTACGAGCAGTACTTC.